This T cell receptor (beta chain) was documented in a study of T cells in Graves' hyperthyroidism and ophthalmopathy. The CDR3 totals 15 residues. Trimming left V 2 bases short and J 0 bases short, with 11 bases between. The V gene's germline CDR1 is SGHTS and CDR2 YDEGEE. The TCR beta CDR3 regions underwent amplification using RNA transcripts as the source. With the HTBI primer set, the TCR CDR3 went through a first round of RT-PCR. TCRdb independently ran MiXCR on the multiplex PCR reads; one entry per CDR3 protein. The repertoire has hundreds of thousands of distinct CDR3 sequences, 16% of them found once; the top ten carry around 28%.

Sequences were obtained from blood. The receptor was derived from a woman under 30 with Graves' ophthalmopathy. The chain has TRBV5-8 and TRBJ1-1, with D possibly TRBD1 on 6 matching bases. As DNA, the CDR3 is TGTGCCAGCAGCTTCCGGGGGGGGCTGAACACTGAAGCTTTCTTT. This translates into CASSFRGGLNTEAFF.